The T cell receptor (beta chain) under discussion was sequenced for a study of blood T cell repertoires in COVID-19. The overall study: The analysed material was cDNA or gDNA that came from T cells, B-cell-depleted T cells, or PBMCs.

Profiled with immunoSEQ multiplex PCR; TCRdb holds only in-frame clones, not every one. The sample contains 150,000 to 200,000 clones, about 87% of which appear only once. Germline CDR1 is SGHRS and CDR2 is YFSETQ. With 3 bases clipped from V and 3 bases from J, the junction kept 8 bases outside the gene matches. This CDR3 has 16 residues. Sequencing was performed on peripheral blood. J is TRBJ2-7 and V is TRBV5-1; TRBD2 matches 11 bases. The source of this sequence is a woman aged 70 to 79 with COVID-19, enrolled during active disease. CDR3 protein: CASSSTLAGGLYEQYF. The CDR3, as DNA: TGCGCCAGCAGCTCCACTCTAGCGGGGGGACTCTACGAGCAGTACTTC. Drawing the rest from reference TRBV5-1 and TRBJ2-7, the complete variable domain is KAGVTQTPRYLIKTRGQQVTLSCSPISGHRSVSWYQQTPGQGLQFLFEYFSETQRNKGNFPGRFSGRQFSNSRSEMNVSTLELGDSALYLCASSSTLAGGLYEQYFGPGTRLTVT.